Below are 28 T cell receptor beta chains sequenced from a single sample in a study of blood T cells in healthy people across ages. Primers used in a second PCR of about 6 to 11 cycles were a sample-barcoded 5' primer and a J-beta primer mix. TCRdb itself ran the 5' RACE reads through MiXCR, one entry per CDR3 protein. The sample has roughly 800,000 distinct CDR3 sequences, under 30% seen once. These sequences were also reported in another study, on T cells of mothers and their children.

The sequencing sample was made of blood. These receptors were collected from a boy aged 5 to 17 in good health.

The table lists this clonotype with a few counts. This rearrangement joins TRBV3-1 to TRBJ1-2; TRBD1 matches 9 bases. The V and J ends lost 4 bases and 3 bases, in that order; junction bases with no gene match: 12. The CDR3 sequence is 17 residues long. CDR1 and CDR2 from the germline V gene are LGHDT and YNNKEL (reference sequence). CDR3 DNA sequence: TGTGCCAGCAGCCCCGCGTTGGGGACAGGGTCAGACTATGGCTACACCTTC. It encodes CASSPALGTGSDYGYTF.

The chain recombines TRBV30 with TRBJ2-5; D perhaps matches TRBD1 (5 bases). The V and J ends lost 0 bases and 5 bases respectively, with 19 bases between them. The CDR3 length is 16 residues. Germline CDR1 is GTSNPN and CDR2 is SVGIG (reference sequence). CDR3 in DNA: TGTGCCTGGAGTGTACAGGAAAACCCTGAGAGGGAGACCCAGTACTTC. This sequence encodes CAWSVQENPERETQYF.

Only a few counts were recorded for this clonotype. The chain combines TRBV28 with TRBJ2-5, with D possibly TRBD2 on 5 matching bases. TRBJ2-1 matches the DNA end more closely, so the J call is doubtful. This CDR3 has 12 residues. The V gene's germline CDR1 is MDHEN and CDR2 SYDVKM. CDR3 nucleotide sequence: TGTGCCAGCTCTGGGCCTCGGGGTGAGCAGTTCTTC. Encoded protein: CASSGPRGEQFF.

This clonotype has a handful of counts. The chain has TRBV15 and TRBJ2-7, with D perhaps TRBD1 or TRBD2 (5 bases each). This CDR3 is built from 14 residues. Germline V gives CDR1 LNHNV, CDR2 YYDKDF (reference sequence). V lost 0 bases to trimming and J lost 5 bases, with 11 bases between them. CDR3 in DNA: TGTGCCACCAGCAGAGATCTGACGGGACACGAGCAGTACTTC. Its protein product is CATSRDLTGHEQYF.

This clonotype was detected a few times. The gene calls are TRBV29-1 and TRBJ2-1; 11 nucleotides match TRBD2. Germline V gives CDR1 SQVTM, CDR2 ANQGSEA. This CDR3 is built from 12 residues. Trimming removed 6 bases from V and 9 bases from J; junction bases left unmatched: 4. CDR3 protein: CSVATSGGEQFF. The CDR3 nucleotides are TGCAGCGTCGCAACTAGCGGGGGTGAGCAGTTCTTC.

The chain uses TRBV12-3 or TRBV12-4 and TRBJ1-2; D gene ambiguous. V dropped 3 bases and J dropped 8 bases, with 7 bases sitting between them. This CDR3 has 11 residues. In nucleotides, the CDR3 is TGTGCCAGCAGTTTCAGTGGCGGCTACACCTTC. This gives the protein CASSFSGGYTF.

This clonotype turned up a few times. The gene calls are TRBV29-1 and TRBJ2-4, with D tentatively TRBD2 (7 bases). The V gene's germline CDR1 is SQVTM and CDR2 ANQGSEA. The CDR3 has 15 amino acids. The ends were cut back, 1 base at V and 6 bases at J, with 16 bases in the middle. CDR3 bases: TGCAGCGTTGAAGTAGGGGGGGCCGGGGGAAACATTCAGTACTTC. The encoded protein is CSVEVGGAGGNIQYF.

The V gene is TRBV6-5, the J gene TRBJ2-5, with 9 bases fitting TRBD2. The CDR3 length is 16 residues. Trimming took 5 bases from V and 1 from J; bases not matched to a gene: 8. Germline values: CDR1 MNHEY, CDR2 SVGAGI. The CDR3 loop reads CASSPVAGEFQETQYF. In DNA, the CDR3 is TGTGCCAGCAGTCCGGTAGCGGGGGAGTTCCAAGAGACCCAGTACTTC.

In DNA, the CDR3 is TGCAGTGCTACAACCGTCCGGGACAGGGCACGAGCACGGTACTTC. This codes for CSATTVRDRARARYF. V gene TRBV20-1 combines with J gene TRBJ2-7; 9 positions agree with TRBD1. CDR1 is DFQATT and CDR2 is SNEGSKA in the germline V gene (reference sequence). V gave up 4 bases and J gave up 12 bases; unmatched junction bases: 19. This CDR3 comprises 15 residues.

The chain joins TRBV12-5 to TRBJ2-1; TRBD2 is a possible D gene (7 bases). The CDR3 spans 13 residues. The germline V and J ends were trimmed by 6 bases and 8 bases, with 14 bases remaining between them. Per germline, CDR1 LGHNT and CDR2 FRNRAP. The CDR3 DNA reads TGTGCTAGTGGGTGGACTAGGGGGGATGAGCAGTTCTTC. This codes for CASGWTRGDEQFF.

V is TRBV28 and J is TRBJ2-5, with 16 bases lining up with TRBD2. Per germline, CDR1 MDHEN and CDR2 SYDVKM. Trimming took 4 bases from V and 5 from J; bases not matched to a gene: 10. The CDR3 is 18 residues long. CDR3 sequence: CASSSPGTSGGAGETQYF. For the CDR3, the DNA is TGTGCCAGCAGTTCCCCGGGGACTAGCGGGGGGGCCGGGGAGACCCAGTACTTC.

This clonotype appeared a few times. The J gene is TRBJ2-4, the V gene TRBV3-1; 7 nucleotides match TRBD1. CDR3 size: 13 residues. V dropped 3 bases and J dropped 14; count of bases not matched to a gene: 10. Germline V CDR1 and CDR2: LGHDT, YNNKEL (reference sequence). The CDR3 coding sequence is TGTGCCAGCAGCCAGGAGAACAGGGGCCGGGAGTACTTC. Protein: CASSQENRGREYF. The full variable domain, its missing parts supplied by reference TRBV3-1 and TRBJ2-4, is DTAVSQTPKYLVTQMGNDKSIKCEQNLGHDTMYWYKQDSKKFLKIMFSYNNKELIINETVPNRFSPKSPDKAHLNLHINSLELGDSAVYFCASSQENRGREYFGAGTRLSVL.

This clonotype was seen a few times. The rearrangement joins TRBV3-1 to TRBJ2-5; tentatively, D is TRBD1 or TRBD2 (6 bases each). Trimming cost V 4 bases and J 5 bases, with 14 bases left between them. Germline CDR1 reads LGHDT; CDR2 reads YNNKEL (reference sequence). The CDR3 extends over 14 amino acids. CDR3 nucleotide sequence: TGTGCCAGCAGCCCCCCGGGGGCGGATGAGACCCAGTACTTC. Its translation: CASSPPGADETQYF.

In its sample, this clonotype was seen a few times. For the CDR3, the DNA is TGTGCCAGCAGGCCAGAGATTTCCGGACCAGCTGGAAACACCATATATTTT. Its protein product is CASRPEISGPAGNTIYF. The gene calls are TRBV12-3 or TRBV12-4 and TRBJ1-3; D uncertain. This CDR3 spans 17 amino acids. With 6 bases removed from V and 2 bases from J, the gap between germline ends came to 20 bases.

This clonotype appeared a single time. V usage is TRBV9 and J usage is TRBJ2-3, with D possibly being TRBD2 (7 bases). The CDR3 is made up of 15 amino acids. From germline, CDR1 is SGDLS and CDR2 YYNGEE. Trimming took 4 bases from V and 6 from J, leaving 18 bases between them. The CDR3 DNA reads TGTGCCAGCAGCCGCGGGGGCCTTGCGGGGGATACGCAGTATTTT. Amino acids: CASSRGGLAGDTQYF.

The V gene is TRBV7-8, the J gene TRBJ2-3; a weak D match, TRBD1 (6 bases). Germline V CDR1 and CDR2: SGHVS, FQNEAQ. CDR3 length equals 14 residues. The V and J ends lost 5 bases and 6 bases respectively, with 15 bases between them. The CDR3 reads CASSPFRGVDTQYF. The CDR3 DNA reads TGTGCCAGCAGCCCCTTCAGGGGAGTGGATACGCAGTATTTT.

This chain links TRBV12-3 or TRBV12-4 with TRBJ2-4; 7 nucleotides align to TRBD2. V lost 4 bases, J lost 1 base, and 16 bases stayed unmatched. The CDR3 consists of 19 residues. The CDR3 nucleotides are TGTGCCAGCAGTTCATCAGGTGGTGGCCCCGGGGGGGCCAAAAACATTCAGTACTTC. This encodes CASSSSGGGPGGAKNIQYF.

Here the CDR3 DNA reads TGTGCCAGCAGTCCCGCTACTAGCGGGGGGGTTGAGCAGTTCTTC. As protein: CASSPATSGGVEQFF. This chain uses TRBV12-3 or TRBV12-4 with TRBJ2-1, with 13 bases lining up with TRBD2. The CDR3 runs to 15 residues. V lost 5 bases, J lost 9 bases, and 7 bases stayed unmatched.

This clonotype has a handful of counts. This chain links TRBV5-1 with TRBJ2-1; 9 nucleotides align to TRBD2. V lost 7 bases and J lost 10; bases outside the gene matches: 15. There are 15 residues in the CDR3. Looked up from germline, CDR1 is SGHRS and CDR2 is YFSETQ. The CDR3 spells CASALALAGEREQFF. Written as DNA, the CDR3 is TGCGCCAGCGCGCTAGCACTAGCGGGTGAAAGAGAGCAGTTCTTC.

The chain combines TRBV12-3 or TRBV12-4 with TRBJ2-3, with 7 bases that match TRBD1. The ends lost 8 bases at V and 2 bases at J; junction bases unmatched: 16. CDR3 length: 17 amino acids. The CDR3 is CASRRQGHLSLTDTQYF. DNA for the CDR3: TGTGCCAGCCGTAGACAGGGTCATCTTTCCCTCACAGATACGCAGTATTTT.

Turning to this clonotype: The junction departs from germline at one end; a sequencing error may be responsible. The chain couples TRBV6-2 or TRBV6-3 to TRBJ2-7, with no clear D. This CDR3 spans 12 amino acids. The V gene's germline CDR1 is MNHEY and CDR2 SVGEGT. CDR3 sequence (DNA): TGTGTCAGCAGTGAGGATATCTACGAGCAGTACTTC. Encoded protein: CVSSEDIYEQYF.

Written as DNA, the CDR3 is TGCAGCGTTTCAACGATGCTAGCGGGGGCCTTAACCTACGAGCAGTACTTC. It specifies CSVSTMLAGALTYEQYF. V gene TRBV29-1 combines with J gene TRBJ2-5; 10 nucleotides line up with TRBD2. The better agreement between TRBJ2-7 and the DNA end casts doubt on the J call. From germline, CDR1 is SQVTM and CDR2 ANQGSEA. The CDR3 is 17 amino acids.

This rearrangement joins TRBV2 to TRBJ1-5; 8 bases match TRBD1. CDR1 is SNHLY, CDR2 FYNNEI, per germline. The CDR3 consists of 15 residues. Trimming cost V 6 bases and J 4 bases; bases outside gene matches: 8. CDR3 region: CASRVNRGENQPQHF. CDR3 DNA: TGTGCCAGCAGGGTGAACAGGGGGGAAAATCAGCCCCAGCATTTT.

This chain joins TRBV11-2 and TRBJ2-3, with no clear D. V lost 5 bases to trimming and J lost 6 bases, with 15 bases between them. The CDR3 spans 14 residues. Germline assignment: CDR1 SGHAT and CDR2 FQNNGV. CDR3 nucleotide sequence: TGTGCCAGCAGCCCCTCTAGTTCGGATGATACGCAGTATTTT. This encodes CASSPSSSDDTQYF.

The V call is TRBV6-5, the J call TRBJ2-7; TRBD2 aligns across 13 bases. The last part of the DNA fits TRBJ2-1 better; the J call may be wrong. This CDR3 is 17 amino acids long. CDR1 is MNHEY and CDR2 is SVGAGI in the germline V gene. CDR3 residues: CASSYPTSGGSYNEQFF. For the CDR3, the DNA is TGTGCCAGCAGTTACCCGACTAGCGGGGGGTCATACAATGAGCAGTTCTTC.

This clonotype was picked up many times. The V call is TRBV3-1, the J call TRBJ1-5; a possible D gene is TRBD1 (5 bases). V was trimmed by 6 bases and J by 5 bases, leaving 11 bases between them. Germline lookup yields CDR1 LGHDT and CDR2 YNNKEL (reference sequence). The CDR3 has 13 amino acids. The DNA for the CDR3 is TGTGCCAGCAGTCGGGACGGTGATCAGCCCCAGCATTTT. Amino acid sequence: CASSRDGDQPQHF.

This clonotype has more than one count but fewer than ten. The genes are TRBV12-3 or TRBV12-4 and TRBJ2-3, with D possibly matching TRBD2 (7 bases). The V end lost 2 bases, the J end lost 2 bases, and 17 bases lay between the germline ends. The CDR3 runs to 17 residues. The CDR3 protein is CASSLWGGGQITDTQYF. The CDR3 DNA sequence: TGTGCCAGCAGTTTATGGGGCGGGGGCCAGATCACAGATACGCAGTATTTT.

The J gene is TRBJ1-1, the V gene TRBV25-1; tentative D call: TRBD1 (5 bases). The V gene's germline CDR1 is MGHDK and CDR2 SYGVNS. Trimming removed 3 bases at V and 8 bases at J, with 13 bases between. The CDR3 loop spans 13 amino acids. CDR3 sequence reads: CASSEGQILEAFF. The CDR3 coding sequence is TGTGCCAGCAGTGAGGGGCAAATCCTAGAAGCTTTCTTT.